This TCR beta chain is drawn from a study of shared clonotypes between healthy human individuals. Donors were healthy HIV-negative adults without recent acute infections or vaccinations. The study drew all its donors from Caucasian adults living in Nashville, Tennessee. Each replicate PCR on the sorted subsets used approximately 200 ng DNA (around 30,000 T cell genomes). Profiling relied on immunoSEQ multiplex PCR, and the TCRdb table lists in-frame clones only, not all of them. In the table there are about 770,000 clones, over 55% of which are singletons. The V gene's germline CDR1 is MNHEY and CDR2 SMNVEV (reference sequence). V lost 5 bases to trimming and J lost 5 bases; unmatched junction nucleotides: 16. The CDR3 has 18 residues.

The sequenced material came from memory CD4+ T cells sorted from blood. Regarding subset: CD45RA-negative fraction. The V call is TRBV27, the J call TRBJ2-2; TRBD1 agrees at 8 bases. This sequence originates from a woman aged 25 to 39 in good health. CDR3 region: CASSTSTGVREKTGELFF. CDR3 nucleotide sequence: TGTGCCAGCAGTACCTCGACAGGGGTCAGGGAAAAAACCGGGGAGCTGTTTTTT.